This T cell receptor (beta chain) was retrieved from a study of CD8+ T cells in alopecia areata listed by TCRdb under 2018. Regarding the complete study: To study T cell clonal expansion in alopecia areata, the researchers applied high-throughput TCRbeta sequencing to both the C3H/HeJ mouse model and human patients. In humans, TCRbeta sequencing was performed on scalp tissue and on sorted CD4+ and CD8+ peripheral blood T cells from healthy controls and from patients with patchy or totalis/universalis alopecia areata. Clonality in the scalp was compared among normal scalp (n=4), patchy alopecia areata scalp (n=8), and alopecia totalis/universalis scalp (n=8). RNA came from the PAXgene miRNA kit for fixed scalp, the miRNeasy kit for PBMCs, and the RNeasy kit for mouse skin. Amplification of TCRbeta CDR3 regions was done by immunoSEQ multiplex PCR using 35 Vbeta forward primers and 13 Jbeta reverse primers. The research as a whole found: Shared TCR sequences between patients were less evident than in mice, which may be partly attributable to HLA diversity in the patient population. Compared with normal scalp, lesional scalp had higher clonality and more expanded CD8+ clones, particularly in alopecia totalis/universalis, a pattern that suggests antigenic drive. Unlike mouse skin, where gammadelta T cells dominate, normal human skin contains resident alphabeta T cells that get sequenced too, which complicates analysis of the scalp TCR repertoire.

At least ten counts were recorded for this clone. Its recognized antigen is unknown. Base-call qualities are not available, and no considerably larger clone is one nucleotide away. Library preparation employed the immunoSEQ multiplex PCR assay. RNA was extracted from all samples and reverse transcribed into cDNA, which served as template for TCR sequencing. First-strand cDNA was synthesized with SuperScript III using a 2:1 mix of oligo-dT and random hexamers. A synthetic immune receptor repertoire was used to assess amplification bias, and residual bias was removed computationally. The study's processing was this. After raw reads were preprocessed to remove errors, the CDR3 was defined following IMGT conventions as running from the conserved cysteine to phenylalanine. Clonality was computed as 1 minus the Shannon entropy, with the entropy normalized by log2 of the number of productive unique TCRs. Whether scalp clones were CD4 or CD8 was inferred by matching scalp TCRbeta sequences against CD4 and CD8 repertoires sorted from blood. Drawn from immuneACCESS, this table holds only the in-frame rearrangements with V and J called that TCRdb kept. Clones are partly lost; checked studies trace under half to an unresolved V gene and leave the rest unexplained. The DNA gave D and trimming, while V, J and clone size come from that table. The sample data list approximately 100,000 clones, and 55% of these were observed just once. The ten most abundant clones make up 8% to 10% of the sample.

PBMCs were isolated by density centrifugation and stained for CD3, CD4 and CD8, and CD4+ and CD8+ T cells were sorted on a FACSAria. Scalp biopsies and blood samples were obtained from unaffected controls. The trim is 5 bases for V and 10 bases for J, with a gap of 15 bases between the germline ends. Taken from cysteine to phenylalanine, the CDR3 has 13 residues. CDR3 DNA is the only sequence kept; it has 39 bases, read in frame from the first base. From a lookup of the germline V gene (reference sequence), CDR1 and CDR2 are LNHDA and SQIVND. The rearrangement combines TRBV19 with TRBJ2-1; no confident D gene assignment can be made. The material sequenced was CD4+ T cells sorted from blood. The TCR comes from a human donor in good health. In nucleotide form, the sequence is TGTGCCAGTAGTTCATCAGGACGCCCAGAGCAGTTCTTC. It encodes CASSSSGRPEQFF.